The source of this TCR beta chain is a study of blood T cell repertoires in COVID-19. About the study: Both acute and convalescent COVID-19 samples were obtained from the United States, Italy and Spain.

CDR3 length: 15 residues. The germline gives CDR1 SGHRS, CDR2 YFSETQ. The V gene end was trimmed by 4 bases and the J gene end by 4 bases; junction bases not matched to a gene: 7. In the source study's methods: How many nucleated cells were present was estimated from reference gene primer amplification. The method was immunoSEQ multiplex PCR; TCRdb's version includes in-frame clones alone and lacks a portion of them. Clonal size and the V and J genes are those of that table, whereas D and trimming came from the DNA. The sample contains over 350,000 clones, roughly 90% of which appear only once. Membership in each cohort depended on participant-reported clinical history.

Sequencing was performed on PBMCs or T cells enriched from blood (not recorded which). This clonotype originated in a woman younger than 45 with acute COVID-19. The chain joins TRBV5-1 to TRBJ1-1; 10 positions match TRBD1. CDR3 amino acids: CASSSGTGARTEAFF. Written as DNA, the CDR3 is TGCGCCAGCAGCAGCGGGACAGGGGCCCGCACTGAAGCTTTCTTT.